Listed below are T cell receptor beta chains from one sample, sequenced in a study of T cells in Graves' hyperthyroidism and ophthalmopathy. Each CDR3 protein is one row after TCRdb ran MiXCR on the multiplex PCR reads. The top ten clones hold about 16% of a sample with about 690,000 distinct CDR3 sequences, roughly 17% of them seen once. The source material was blood. These receptors were collected from a man aged 45 to 65 with Graves' hyperthyroidism. Both conserved end residues are part of each CDR3. Size is omitted from some rows. Given values are once, few, many or a class for expanded clones.

TRBV20-1,many,TRBJ2-1,CSARGTSGTTYNEQFF
TRBV6-5,many,TRBJ1-1,CASSYGQGQAEAFF
TRBV5-6,-,TRBJ2-5,CASSLGAVSIQETQYF
TRBV11-2,-,TRBJ1-2,CASSLGLGGDGYTF
TRBV12-3/TRBV12-4,-,TRBJ2-7,CASSTGFPYEQYF
TRBV24-1,-,TRBJ2-2,CATSDQSSVPGELFF
TRBV6-2/TRBV6-3,-,TRBJ2-3,CASSQGLADTPTDTQYF
TRBV28,-,TRBJ2-5,CASSLTTGKSAYF
TRBV2,-,TRBJ1-5,CASSEGTGIQGNQPQHF
TRBV24-1,many,TRBJ2-1,CATSDPGQKVEQFF
TRBV6-2/TRBV6-3,many,TRBJ2-7,CASTNRELDEQYF
TRBV20-1,many,TRBJ1-1,CSASPNLGNTEAFF
TRBV2,many,TRBJ2-5,CASRPRQVGTQYF
TRBV19,few,TRBJ1-1,CASSISRGEAFF
TRBV3-1,-,TRBJ1-4,CASSQVRGREKLFF
TRBV28,many,TRBJ2-1,CASSSPGRSGSEQFF
TRBV6-2/TRBV6-3,many,TRBJ2-1,CASKTGGNEQFF
TRBV29-1,-,TRBJ2-6,CSVRNSGANVLTF
TRBV27,many,TRBJ1-5,CASSVRQGSNQPQHF
TRBV27,many,TRBJ1-1,CASSSVRGPGTEAFF
TRBV7-3,-,TRBJ2-5,CASSLFPGETQYF
TRBV5-1,few,TRBJ2-5,CASSVLAGGETQYF
TRBV3-1,-,TRBJ2-3,CASSDGLAGVSLPTDTQYF
TRBV30,many,TRBJ2-5,CACTRDRGVETQYF
TRBV9,few,TRBJ2-7,CASSAEDGSNYEQYF
TRBV12-3/TRBV12-4,many,TRBJ2-5,CASSFVAGPLTETQYF
TRBV11-2,-,TRBJ2-2,CASIRGGGNTGELFF
TRBV12-3/TRBV12-4,many,TRBJ2-3,CASSLEGWGGMSVGTDTQYF
TRBV7-9,-,TRBJ2-7,CASSLSGFSYEQYF
TRBV28,many,TRBJ1-1,CASSPRTGLKAFF
TRBV5-1,few,TRBJ2-5,CASTGWTATEETQYF
TRBV5-5,many,TRBJ1-6,CASSPYSGARGSPLHF
TRBV3-1,once,TRBJ2-3,CASSRYGASSTDTQYF
TRBV25-1,few,TRBJ2-3,CASRVAGGSTDTQYF
TRBV10-2,many,TRBJ2-7,CASSEWPVAVSYEQYF
TRBV6-2/TRBV6-3,-,TRBJ1-1,CASSAERNTEAFF
TRBV12-3/TRBV12-4,few,TRBJ1-5,CASSFTGLDQPQHF